These 10 T cell receptor beta chains were all obtained from the same sample, sequenced in a study of immune heterogeneity within non-small cell lung tumors. The template consisted of bulk tumor genomic DNA, with roughly 0.6 ug used per sample. During surgery, each primary tumor gave multiple biopsies spaced as far apart as possible. These patients got curative surgery after being newly diagnosed with untreated non-small cell lung cancer. TCR beta CDR3 amplification used multiplex PCR with 32 V and 13 J primers. MiXCR, applied by TCRdb to the multiplex PCR reads, yields one record per CDR3 protein. The sample includes roughly 3,000 distinct CDR3 sequences, less than 45% of them seen just once. Sequenced material: lung tumor tissue. These receptors were obtained from a woman aged 45-59 years with non-small cell lung cancer.

This clonotype is medium-sized within its sample. The chain is built from TRBV19 and TRBJ2-2, with 11 bases lining up with TRBD2. The CDR3 is made up of 16 amino acids. V gave up 5 bases and J gave up 1 base; unmatched junction bases: 3. Germline CDR1 is LNHDA and CDR2 is SQIVND (reference sequence). The CDR3: CASSPGTSGNTGELFF. For the CDR3, the DNA is TGTGCCAGTAGTCCCGGGACTAGCGGGAACACCGGGGAGCTGTTTTTT.

This clonotype is labeled as medium-sized. The chain combines TRBV11-3 with TRBJ2-2; D is perhaps TRBD2 (5 bases). V was clipped by 3 bases and J by 6 bases, with 11 bases between them. CDR3 length: 14 residues. CDR1 and CDR2 (germline): SGHNT, YENEEA. The CDR3 DNA reads as TGTGCCAGCAGCTTTAGTCGGGGAGCCGGGGAGCTGTTTTTT. Encoded protein: CASSFSRGAGELFF. Drawing the rest from reference TRBV11-3 and TRBJ2-2, the complete variable domain is EAGVVQSPRYKIIEKKQPVAFWCNPISGHNTLYWYLQNLGQGPELLIRYENEEAVDDSQLPKDRFSAERLKGVDSTLKIQPAELGDSAVYLCASSFSRGAGELFFGEGSRLTVL.

This CDR3 reads CASSQDWDQPQHF. In DNA, the CDR3 is TGCGCCAGCAGCCAAGACTGGGATCAGCCCCAGCATTTT. V usage is TRBV4-1 and J usage is TRBJ1-5; D gene unclear. The V end lost 0 bases, the J end lost 5 bases, and 5 bases lay between the germline ends. The CDR3 is 13 amino acids. CDR1 is MGHRA and CDR2 is YSYEKL in the germline V gene.

The chain links TRBV27 to TRBJ2-1; 7 bases map to TRBD1. The V segment lost 3 bases and the J segment 7 bases; nucleotides outside the gene matches: 12. The CDR3 has 16 amino acids. Germline CDR1 reads MNHEY; CDR2 reads SMNVEV (reference sequence). CDR3 bases: TGTGCCAGCAGTTTCCACAGGGGTCTATACGCGAATGAGCAGTTCTTC. Translation: CASSFHRGLYANEQFF.

This clonotype is labeled large. The J gene is TRBJ2-7, the V gene TRBV18; D unresolved. Per germline, CDR1 KGHSH and CDR2 LQKENI. The V and J ends lost 2 bases and 3 bases respectively, with 11 bases between them. The CDR3 contains 14 residues. The CDR3 bases are TGTGCCAGCTCACCATCGGGTACGCTCTACGAGCAGTACTTC. Translating gives CASSPSGTLYEQYF.

By frequency in the sample, this clonotype is medium-sized (0.01 to 0.1%). This chain uses TRBV11-2 with TRBJ1-1; TRBD1 matches at 7 bases. V shed 4 bases and J 3 bases; nucleotides not matched to a gene: 5. CDR1 is SGHAT, CDR2 FQNNGV, per germline. The CDR3 loop spans 14 amino acids. The CDR3 bases are TGTGCCAGCAGCTCAACCAGGGGGTACACTGAAGCTTTCTTT. Amino acids: CASSSTRGYTEAFF.

This clonotype is medium-sized (0.01 to 0.1%) within its sample. The chain links TRBV12-3 or TRBV12-4 to TRBJ2-7, with D perhaps TRBD1 (6 bases). The CDR3 spans 14 residues. V gave up 5 bases and J gave up 2 bases, with 13 bases separating them. CDR3 nucleotides: TGTGCCAGCAGTCCCCCGGACAGAGCCTACGAGCAGTACTTC. It codes for CASSPPDRAYEQYF.

This clonotype is medium-sized (0.01 to 0.1%). CDR3 DNA sequence: TGTGCCAGCGCCTCTGGGACTAGCGGGGTATACAATGAGCAGTTCTTC. This translates into CASASGTSGVYNEQFF. This chain connects TRBV6-1 to TRBJ2-1; 13 nucleotides align to TRBD2. CDR1 is MNHNS and CDR2 is SASEGT in the germline V gene. The length of the CDR3 is 16 residues. Trimming took 8 bases from V and 4 from J; bases not matched to a gene: 8.

This clonotype was seen a handful of times. This chain connects TRBV19 to TRBJ2-2; TRBD1 is a possible D gene (6 bases). Trimming left V 8 bases short and J 1 base short, with 8 bases between. The germline V gene encodes CDR1 LNHDA and CDR2 SQIVND (reference sequence). The length of the CDR3 is 13 residues. CDR3 in amino acids: CASPDRNTGELFF. CDR3 coding DNA: TGTGCCAGTCCGGACAGGAACACCGGGGAGCTGTTTTTT.

This clonotype is classed as medium-sized (0.01 to 0.1%). This rearrangement joins TRBV10-3 to TRBJ1-1; TRBD1 might be the D (6 bases). Germline lookup yields CDR1 ENHRY and CDR2 SYGVKD. This CDR3 comprises 14 residues. Deletions cut 0 bases from V and 3 bases from J, with 8 bases between. In nucleotides, the CDR3 is TGTGCCATCAGTGAGTCCGGGGGCTACACTGAAGCTTTCTTT. This translates into CAISESGGYTEAFF.